One sample yielded the 19 T cell receptor beta chains listed below, sequenced in a study of cytomegalovirus exposure and HLA in healthy donors. In the PCR, 60 Vbeta and 13 Jbeta primers were used. Some clones are missing from TCRdb's copy, which holds only in-frame ones; the method was immunoSEQ multiplex PCR. Here the sample spans over 100,000 clones, 10% being singletons. Specimen: PBMCs. The source is a man aged 40-55 years in good health and CMV-seropositive.

This sequence joins TRBV19 and TRBJ2-3; 7 nucleotides match TRBD2. After removal of 5 bases from V and 3 bases from J, the junction contained 2 bases not matched to a gene. Germline CDR1 and CDR2: LNHDA and SQIVND (reference sequence). The CDR3 totals 13 residues. The CDR3 coding sequence is TGTGCCAGTAGTCTGCGGGAGACAGATACGCAGTATTTT. This gives the protein CASSLRETDTQYF.

The J gene is TRBJ1-6, the V gene TRBV6-5, with TRBD1 as a possible D gene (5 bases). V shed 2 bases and J shed 5 bases, with 10 bases lying between them. This CDR3 has 15 amino acids. Germline V gives CDR1 MNHEY, CDR2 SVGAGI. This CDR3 reads CASSYQGEDNSPLHF. The CDR3 DNA reads TGTGCCAGCAGTTACCAGGGCGAAGATAATTCACCCCTCCACTTT.

This clone occurred a few times. The chain links TRBV7-9 to TRBJ1-2; 7 bases fit TRBD1. The germline gives CDR1 SEHNR, CDR2 FQNEAQ (reference sequence). Trimming took 5 bases from V and 3 from J; bases not matched to a gene: 12. CDR3 length: 16 residues. This CDR3 is CASSDEARGYDYGYTF. The DNA for the CDR3 is TGTGCCAGCAGCGACGAAGCCAGGGGGTACGACTATGGCTACACCTTC.

This clone occurred a few times. V and J are TRBV18 and TRBJ1-2, with 8 bases aligning to TRBD1. The junction had 9 bases not matched to a gene; V was cut back by 3 bases and J by 6 bases. Looked up from germline, CDR1 is KGHSH and CDR2 is LQKENI. CDR3 length: 15 amino acids. CDR3 DNA sequence: TGTGCCAGCTCACCTCCCGGACAGGGCGGGAATGGCTACACCTTC. Its translation: CASSPPGQGGNGYTF. Using reference TRBV18 and TRBJ1-2 for the parts outside the CDR3, the full variable domain is NAGVMQNPRHLVRRRGQEARLRCSPMKGHSHVYWYRQLPEEGLKFMVYLQKENIIDESGMPKERFSAEFPKEGPSILRIQQVVRGDSAAYFCASSPPGQGGNGYTFGSGTRLTVV.

This clone was counted between two and nine times. V and J are TRBV7-2 and TRBJ2-6; D is perhaps TRBD1 (6 bases). Germline loops: CDR1 SGHTA, CDR2 FQGNSA. V was clipped by 5 bases and J by 2 bases, with 10 bases between them. The CDR3 has 15 residues. CDR3 coding DNA: TGTGCCAGCAGCGCCTCAGGGGCTGGGGCCAACGTCCTGACTTTC. Amino acid sequence: CASSASGAGANVLTF.

In this sample, this clone turned up a few times. The chain carries TRBV7-3 and TRBJ2-5, with 11 bases lining up with TRBD2. The CDR3 covers 16 residues. The germline CDR1 and CDR2 sequences are SGHTA and FQGTGA. V shed 5 bases and J 1 base; nucleotides not matched to a gene: 6. The DNA of the CDR3 is TGTGCCAGCAGCCCCTCTAGCGGGAGGTTCCAAGAGACCCAGTACTTC. Translation gives CASSPSSGRFQETQYF.

The chain combines TRBV2 with TRBJ2-5; D is unclear. V lost 8 bases to trimming and J lost 5 bases, with 12 bases between them. Per germline, CDR1 SNHLY and CDR2 FYNNEI. The CDR3 is 12 residues long. The CDR3 nucleotides read TGTGCCAGCCAGTCGCTGGAGGAGACCCAGTACTTC. Residues: CASQSLEETQYF.

Only a few counts were recorded for this clone. CDR3 loop: CASSLARGQGSYEQYF. As DNA, the CDR3 is TGTGCCAGCAGCTTAGCTCGGGGACAGGGGTCGTACGAGCAGTACTTC. The chain recombines TRBV7-8 with TRBJ2-7, with 10 nucleotides matching TRBD1. V shed 0 bases and J 4 bases; nucleotides not matched to a gene: 6. The germline V gene encodes CDR1 SGHVS and CDR2 FQNEAQ. The CDR3 covers 16 residues.

The CDR3 nucleotides are TGTGCCAGCAGCCAAACAGGGGATAATTCACCCCTCCACTTT. Protein sequence: CASSQTGDNSPLHF. The gene calls are TRBV4-2 and TRBJ1-6, with 7 bases aligning to TRBD1. CDR1 and CDR2 from the germline V gene are LGHNA and YNFKEQ. The junction had 0 bases not matched to a gene; V was cut back by 2 bases and J by 5 bases. There are 14 residues in the CDR3.

A few counts support this clone. This chain uses TRBV5-1 with TRBJ2-7, with a weak D call TRBD2 (6 bases). Trimming removed 4 bases at V and 4 bases at J, with 15 bases between. The CDR3 is 14 amino acids. The V gene's germline CDR1 is SGHRS and CDR2 YFSETQ. CDR3 in amino acids: CASSPGASAYEQYF. CDR3 DNA: TGCGCCAGCAGCCCTGGGGCTAGCGCTTACGAGCAGTACTTC.

The chain is built from TRBV5-4 and TRBJ1-4; D possibly corresponds to TRBD1 (5 bases). Germline CDR1 reads SGHNT; CDR2 reads YYREEE (reference sequence). V was clipped by 1 base and J by 6 bases, with 10 bases between them. The length of the CDR3 is 14 residues. The CDR3 nucleotides are TGTGCCAGCAGCTTGAGGGGCGATGATGAAAAACTGTTTTTT. Translating it yields CASSLRGDDEKLFF.

This chain connects TRBV5-1 to TRBJ2-2; the match to TRBD2 covers 7 bases. The CDR3 has 18 amino acids. From germline, CDR1 is SGHRS and CDR2 YFSETQ. V shed 1 base, J shed 4 bases, and the junction held 13 bases outside the gene matches. CDR3 bases: TGCGCCAGCAGCTTGTACTCTCGGGACTACCTAACCACCGGGGAGCTGTTTTTT. Residues: CASSLYSRDYLTTGELFF.

The chain joins TRBV6-1 to TRBJ2-1; the match to TRBD1 covers 8 bases. The CDR3 has 15 residues. Unmatched junction bases numbered 9, after V lost 8 bases and J lost 3 bases. CDR1 MNHNS and CDR2 SASEGT come from the germline V gene. The CDR3 bases are TGTGCCAGCTCTGGGAACAGGGGGAGCTACAATGAGCAGTTCTTC. Its translation is CASSGNRGSYNEQFF.

This clone was detected a few times. The chain carries TRBV27 and TRBJ2-7; TRBD2 might be the D (7 bases). The germline CDR1 and CDR2 sequences are MNHEY and SMNVEV (reference sequence). This CDR3 spans 14 amino acids. With 7 bases removed from V and 2 bases from J, the gap between germline ends came to 15 bases. CDR3 sequence: CASKTGRGPYEQYF. CDR3 nucleotides: TGTGCCAGCAAAACAGGGAGGGGTCCCTACGAGCAGTACTTC.

The sample holds a few counts of this clone. J is TRBJ2-3 and V is TRBV7-3; 8 bases are a match to TRBD1. V shed 0 bases and J 0 bases; nucleotides not matched to a gene: 8. Germline V lookup: CDR1 SGHTA, CDR2 FQGTGA. The CDR3 sequence is 18 residues long. The CDR3 nucleotides are TGTGCCAGCAGCTTAACGATTTCACAGGGGGTTAGCACAGATACGCAGTATTTT. Translating gives CASSLTISQGVSTDTQYF.

The J gene is TRBJ1-5, the V gene TRBV28, with TRBD1 identical over 7 bases. Germline-derived CDR1 and CDR2 are MDHEN and SYDVKM. V shed 6 bases and J 6 bases; nucleotides not matched to a gene: 8. This CDR3 has 14 residues. CDR3 in DNA: TGTGCCAGCAGGCGGGCGCAGGGGGGTCAGCCCCAGCATTTT. It translates to CASRRAQGGQPQHF.

This clone was counted between two and nine times. This rearrangement joins TRBV11-2 to TRBJ2-3, with a weak D call TRBD1 (6 bases). Per the germline V gene, CDR1 is SGHAT and CDR2 is FQNNGV. The CDR3 length is 16 residues. V was shortened by 1 base and J by 3 bases, with 14 bases between the two germline ends. The CDR3 bases are TGTGCCAGCAGCTTAGCAGGACAGCCAACGACAGATACGCAGTATTTT. This sequence encodes CASSLAGQPTTDTQYF. The variable domain in full, with the rest retrieved from reference TRBV11-2 and TRBJ2-3, is EAGVAQSPRYKIIEKRQSVAFWCNPISGHATLYWYQQILGQGPKLLIQFQNNGVVDDSQLPKDRFSAERLKGVDSTLKIQPAKLEDSAVYLCASSLAGQPTTDTQYFGPGTRLTVL.

The rearrangement links TRBV5-1 to TRBJ2-1; TRBD2 aligns across 7 bases. After removal of 0 bases from V and 4 bases from J, the junction contained 7 bases not matched to a gene. From germline, CDR1 is SGHRS and CDR2 YFSETQ. This CDR3 is 16 amino acids long. Written as DNA, the CDR3 is TGCGCCAGCAGCTTGGTTCCTAGCGGATTATACAATGAGCAGTTCTTC. Residues: CASSLVPSGLYNEQFF.

This clone was detected only a few times. This chain joins TRBV6-5 and TRBJ1-2; 9 bases are a match to TRBD1. Trimming cost V 7 bases and J 3 bases; bases outside gene matches: 9. There are 15 residues in the CDR3. Germline V gives CDR1 MNHEY, CDR2 SVGAGI. This CDR3 reads CASKAGTGLYYGYTF. As DNA, the CDR3 is TGTGCCAGCAAGGCCGGGACAGGGCTTTACTATGGCTACACCTTC.